The 30 T cell receptor beta chains listed next were all sequenced from one sample in a study of blood T cell repertoires in COVID-19. The method was immunoSEQ multiplex PCR; TCRdb's version includes in-frame clones alone and lacks a portion of them. Of about 130,000 clones listed, 70% to 75% are singletons. The specimen was peripheral blood. These receptors were collected from a man at least 80 years old with COVID-19, enrolled during active disease.

This chain joins TRBV6-6 and TRBJ2-5, with a weak D call TRBD1 (7 bases). V gave up 5 bases and J gave up 5 bases, with 15 bases separating them. Germline V gene data show CDR1 as MNHNY and CDR2 as SVGAGI (reference sequence). The CDR3 spans 14 residues. Written as DNA, the CDR3 is TGTGCCAGCAGTAGGACAGGAGGGATTGAGACCCAGTACTTC. Amino acids: CASSRTGGIETQYF.

V usage is TRBV2 and J usage is TRBJ2-5, with D maybe TRBD1 (5 bases). CDR3 length equals 14 residues. Per the germline V gene, CDR1 is SNHLY and CDR2 is FYNNEI. V shed 6 bases and J shed 1 base, with 12 bases lying between them. For the CDR3, the DNA is TGTGCCAGCAGCCTTGGACAATTCCAAGAGACCCAGTACTTC. Translation: CASSLGQFQETQYF.

The J gene is TRBJ1-5, the V gene TRBV7-8, with TRBD1 matching over 8 bases. CDR1 and CDR2 from the germline V gene are SGHVS and FQNEAQ. V was pared by 1 base and J by 0 bases, with 11 bases of the junction left unmatched. The CDR3 is 19 residues long. The CDR3 DNA reads as TGTGCCAGCAGCTTAGGGCAGGGGGCTTCTTTCGATAGCAATCAGCCCCAGCATTTT. Translating it yields CASSLGQGASFDSNQPQHF.

This chain joins TRBV24-1 and TRBJ1-2; tentative D call: TRBD1 (6 bases). Trimming cost V 4 bases and J 5 bases, with 10 bases left between them. In germline, CDR1 is KGHDR, CDR2 SFDVKD. The CDR3 runs 13 residues. CDR3 loop: CATSDPTGYGYTF. The DNA of the CDR3 is TGTGCCACCAGTGACCCCACAGGGTATGGCTACACCTTC.

This clone was seen repeatedly, ten times or more. This rearrangement joins TRBV28 to TRBJ2-1; possibly TRBD2 for D (5 bases). CDR3 size: 15 residues. The V gene's germline CDR1 is MDHEN and CDR2 SYDVKM. The V end was cut by 8 bases, the J end by 2 bases, with 16 bases between. The CDR3 DNA follows: TGTGCCAGCTCCGACCAATCCGGGGCCTACAATGAGCAGTTCTTC. It encodes CASSDQSGAYNEQFF.

This clone appeared a single time. This chain links TRBV19 with TRBJ2-2; 10 bases are shared with TRBD2. Per the germline V gene, CDR1 is LNHDA and CDR2 is SQIVND (reference sequence). Unmatched junction bases numbered 2, after V lost 0 bases and J lost 7 bases. This CDR3 is built from 15 residues. The CDR3 loop is CASSIEGLAHGELFF. The CDR3 DNA reads as TGTGCCAGTAGTATAGAGGGACTAGCGCACGGGGAGCTGTTTTTT. Full variable domain (remainder filled in from reference TRBV19 and TRBJ2-2): DGGITQSPKYLFRKEGQNVTLSCEQNLNHDAMYWYRQDPGQGLRLIYYSQIVNDFQKGDIAEGYSVSREKKESFPLTVTSAQKNPTAFYLCASSIEGLAHGELFFGEGSRLTVL.

This rearrangement joins TRBV27 to TRBJ2-1; maybe TRBD2 (6 bases). Germline V lookup: CDR1 MNHEY, CDR2 SMNVEV (reference sequence). The CDR3 is 16 amino acids. Trimming stripped 5 bases from V and 0 bases from J, with 14 bases between. The CDR3 reads CASSPAGLSSYNEQFF. In DNA form, the CDR3 reads TGTGCCAGCAGTCCGGCAGGACTATCCTCCTACAATGAGCAGTTCTTC.

The rearrangement links TRBV28 to TRBJ2-5; possible D gene TRBD2, 6 bases. The CDR3 is made up of 13 amino acids. Trimming left V 6 bases short and J 2 bases short, with 10 bases between. CDR1 is MDHEN, CDR2 SYDVKM, per germline. The CDR3 loop reads CASSGLSQETQYF. The DNA of the CDR3 is TGTGCCAGCAGCGGACTATCACAAGAGACCCAGTACTTC.

The chain carries TRBV12-3 or TRBV12-4 and TRBJ1-1, with a possible D match to TRBD1 (5 bases). The CDR3 length is 13 residues. V gave up 5 bases and J gave up 2 bases, with 9 bases separating them. The CDR3 DNA is TGTGCCAGCAGTACCAGGGTAAACACTGAAGCTTTCTTT. This codes for CASSTRVNTEAFF.

The V and J genes are TRBV2 and TRBJ1-5; D is ambiguous. V shed 7 bases and J shed 4 bases, with 11 bases lying between them. The CDR3 loop spans 13 amino acids. CDR1 and CDR2 (germline): SNHLY, FYNNEI. Here the CDR3 DNA reads TGTGCCAGCATGAGCGGTGAGAATCAGCCCCAGCATTTT. Translation gives CASMSGENQPQHF.

The V gene is TRBV18, the J gene TRBJ1-1; 9 bases are a match to TRBD1. Germline assignment: CDR1 KGHSH and CDR2 LQKENI. The CDR3 loop spans 14 amino acids. J was trimmed by 3 bases and V by 4 bases; bases with no gene match: 3. The DNA for the CDR3 is TGTGCCAGCTCACGGGGACAGGGTTACACTGAAGCTTTCTTT. Translated, it gives CASSRGQGYTEAFF. The full variable domain, rest sourced from reference TRBV18 and TRBJ1-1, is NAGVMQNPRHLVRRRGQEARLRCSPMKGHSHVYWYRQLPEEGLKFMVYLQKENIIDESGMPKERFSAEFPKEGPSILRIQQVVRGDSAAYFCASSRGQGYTEAFFGQGTRLTVV.

The chain has TRBV9 and TRBJ1-4, with D maybe TRBD1 (6 bases). The CDR3 covers 16 residues. CDR1 is SGDLS and CDR2 is YYNGEE in the germline V gene. The ends were cut back, 0 bases at V and 1 base at J, with 10 bases in the middle. The CDR3 protein is CASSVGQDGTNEKLFF. The CDR3, as DNA: TGTGCCAGCAGCGTAGGACAGGATGGAACTAATGAAAAACTGTTTTTT.

This chain uses TRBV24-1 with TRBJ2-1, with 8 bases matching TRBD2. Germline lookup yields CDR1 KGHDR and CDR2 SFDVKD. This CDR3 spans 15 amino acids. V trimming: 4 bases; J trimming: 9 bases; junction bases outside the gene matches: 10. In DNA, the CDR3 is TGTGCCACCAGTGACTTAAGCGGGAGAGGAATTGAGCAGTTCTTC. Its translation: CATSDLSGRGIEQFF.

This sequence joins TRBV28 and TRBJ2-7; 11 nucleotides agree with TRBD2. The junction had 18 bases not matched to a gene; V was cut back by 8 bases and J by 0 bases. Germline V gene data show CDR1 as MDHEN and CDR2 as SYDVKM. The CDR3 contains 19 residues. This CDR3 is CASQLPWGYGTSGSYEQYF. The CDR3 bases are TGTGCCAGCCAGTTACCATGGGGGTACGGGACTAGCGGCTCCTACGAGCAGTACTTC.

This clone was seen only once. J is TRBJ2-3 and V is TRBV2; no definite D call. The CDR3 sequence is 15 residues long. The germline V gene has CDR1 SNHLY and CDR2 FYNNEI. V lost 5 bases to trimming and J lost 0 bases, with 12 bases between them. CDR3 sequence (DNA): TGTGCCAGCAGTCGTTTCCCTCCTAGCACAGATACGCAGTATTTT. Its translation: CASSRFPPSTDTQYF.

The rearrangement links TRBV3-1 (or the pseudogene TRBV3-2) to TRBJ1-1, with 7 bases fitting TRBD1. V lost 2 bases and J lost 11; bases outside the gene matches: 8. Germline CDR1 and CDR2: LGHDT and YNNKEL (reference sequence). CDR3 length: 13 residues. The CDR3 is CASSQRGQVRAFF. Written as DNA, the CDR3 is TGTGCCAGCAGCCAACGAGGACAGGTACGGGCTTTCTTT.

The V gene is TRBV19, the J gene TRBJ1-1; D unresolved. V gave up 2 bases and J gave up 1 base, with 8 bases separating them. This CDR3 region has 14 residues. Germline V gene sequence: CDR1 LNHDA, CDR2 SQIVND (reference sequence). CDR3 bases: TGTGCCAGTAGTATAACACTATCGAACACTGAAGCTTTCTTT. Residues: CASSITLSNTEAFF.

The chain uses TRBV27 and TRBJ2-7; 8 bases line up with TRBD2. With 5 bases clipped from V and 2 bases from J, the junction kept 11 bases outside the gene matches. This CDR3 has 16 amino acids. Germline CDR1 reads MNHEY; CDR2 reads SMNVEV (reference sequence). CDR3 coding DNA: TGTGCCAGCAGTACCCCTCGGGGCGGGGGGACCTACGAGCAGTACTTC. Amino acids: CASSTPRGGGTYEQYF.

The sample holds a few counts of this clone. J is TRBJ1-4 and V is TRBV4-3, with D possibly matching TRBD1 (5 bases). V was cut by 0 bases and J by 8 bases, with 16 bases left in between. The CDR3 is 16 residues long. From germline, CDR1 is LGHNA and CDR2 YSLEER. CDR3 DNA sequence: TGCGCCAGCAGCCAAGATCGTGTAGGGGTCGGGGAAAAACTGTTTTTT. It is translated as CASSQDRVGVGEKLFF.

The V gene is TRBV5-1, the J gene TRBJ2-1; TRBD1 matches at 10 bases. The CDR3 is 15 residues long. V lost 0 bases to trimming and J lost 5 bases; unmatched junction nucleotides: 2. Germline V CDR1 and CDR2: SGHRS, YFSETQ. The chain's CDR3 is CASSLGQGAHNEQFF. The CDR3, as DNA: TGCGCCAGCAGCTTGGGACAGGGGGCCCACAATGAGCAGTTCTTC.

The rearrangement links TRBV7-2 to TRBJ1-5; no reliable D call. With 4 bases removed from V and 0 bases from J, the gap between germline ends came to 10 bases. The CDR3 extends over 15 amino acids. In germline, CDR1 is SGHTA, CDR2 FQGNSA. CDR3 amino acids: CASSSTGNSNQPQHF. DNA of the CDR3: TGTGCCAGCAGCTCAACCGGTAATAGCAATCAGCCCCAGCATTTT.

Regarding this clone: Other nucleotide sequences from this sample produce the same CDR3. V gene TRBV7-2 combines with J gene TRBJ1-5; 8 bases align to TRBD1. The germline V gene encodes CDR1 SGHTA and CDR2 FQGNSA. V was clipped by 5 bases and J by 1 base; unmatched bases: 4. CDR3 length equals 15 residues. The CDR3 DNA follows: TGTGCCAGCAGCCGCACAGGGGGGAGCAATCAGCCCCAGCATTTT. Protein: CASSRTGGSNQPQHF. Using reference TRBV7-2 and TRBJ1-5 for the parts outside the CDR3, the full variable domain is GAGVSQSPSNKVTEKGKDVELRCDPISGHTALYWYRQSLGQGLEFLIYFQGNSAPDKSGLPSDRFSAERTGGSVSTLTIQRTQQEDSAVYLCASSRTGGSNQPQHFGDGTRLSIL.

The chain carries TRBV24-1 and TRBJ2-1; 9 bases fit TRBD2. The CDR3 is made up of 15 amino acids. The V gene end was trimmed by 0 bases and the J gene end by 5 bases; junction bases not matched to a gene: 1. CDR1 and CDR2 from the germline V gene are KGHDR and SFDVKD. CDR3 amino acids: CATSDLASGDNEQFF. The CDR3 DNA is TGTGCCACCAGTGATTTGGCTAGCGGGGACAATGAGCAGTTCTTC.

This sequence joins TRBV6-1 and TRBJ1-5, with no clear D. The germline CDR1 and CDR2 sequences are MNHNS and SASEGT. Trimming pared 3 bases from V and 1 base from J, leaving 10 bases between. The CDR3 consists of 15 residues. As DNA, the CDR3 is TGTGCCAGCAGTGAGCGCGGGAGGAGCAATCAGCCCCAGCATTTT. Amino acid sequence: CASSERGRSNQPQHF.

The CDR3 sequence is CASSLALGQTFYEQYF. The CDR3 DNA is TGTGCCAGCAGCTTAGCTCTCGGACAGACTTTTTACGAGCAGTACTTC. This chain uses TRBV11-2 with TRBJ2-7, with D possibly matching TRBD1 (6 bases). With 1 base removed from V and 4 bases from J, the gap between germline ends came to 17 bases. Germline assignment: CDR1 SGHAT and CDR2 FQNNGV. There are 16 residues in the CDR3.

The V call is TRBV7-8, the J call TRBJ2-1; D remains unclear. Germline CDR1 reads SGHVS; CDR2 reads FQNEAQ. The length of the CDR3 is 13 residues. The ends were cut back, 5 bases at V and 3 bases at J, with 8 bases in the middle. Written as DNA, the CDR3 is TGTGCCAGCAGCCCCCCCCGCTACAATGAGCAGTTCTTC. Its protein is CASSPPRYNEQFF.

This chain links TRBV19 with TRBJ1-5; TRBD1 might be the D (5 bases). CDR3 size: 15 residues. V gave up 10 bases and J gave up 4 bases, with 20 bases separating them. Germline-derived CDR1 and CDR2 are LNHDA and SQIVND (reference sequence). The CDR3 DNA follows: TGTGCCACCCTTAGGACACCGAATTCTAATCAGCCCCAGCATTTT. This translates into CATLRTPNSNQPQHF.

This clone was seen a single time. This sequence joins TRBV7-9 and TRBJ1-2, with D unclear. This CDR3 comprises 13 residues. V gave up 6 bases and J gave up 4 bases, with 12 bases separating them. Germline CDR1 SEHNR, CDR2 FQNEAQ (reference sequence). As DNA, the CDR3 is TGTGCCAGCAGATCGGGAGAGCTCTATGGCTACACCTTC. Protein product: CASRSGELYGYTF.

In its sample, this clone was seen once. The V call is TRBV21-1, the J call TRBJ2-2; TRBD1, the table's D call, lacks a check against the DNA. TRBV21-1 counts as a pseudogene. The CDR3 consists of 15 residues. The CDR3 nucleotides read TGTGCCAGCAGCAACGGGCAGGGTATAACAGGGGAGCTGTTTTTT. Its protein product is CASSNGQGITGELFF.

This sequence joins TRBV28 and TRBJ1-5; TRBD1 agrees at 7 bases. CDR3 length: 13 amino acids. V lost 10 bases to trimming and J lost 5 bases; unmatched junction nucleotides: 8. From germline, CDR1 is MDHEN and CDR2 SYDVKM. CDR3 amino acids: CATLTGPHQPQHF. The CDR3 DNA follows: TGTGCCACTTTGACAGGGCCCCATCAGCCCCAGCATTTT.